The rows below give T cell receptor beta chains drawn from one sample of a study of shared T cell receptors in the human thymus. Generated by immunoSEQ multiplex PCR, the TCRdb table keeps only in-frame clones and is missing some. Here the sample spans approximately 760,000 clones, approximately 83% being singletons. This same sample was also taken into another study, of human thymus T cells.

Sequences were obtained from thymocytes. These receptors were collected from a girl under three years old with a congenital heart defect. CDR3s include the opening cysteine and the closing phenylalanine or tryptophan. The D gene is left open where the match is weak. The size of a clone is reported for some rows only, either as once, few or many, or as a class for expanded clones.

clone_size j_call d_call v_call cdr3_nt cdr3_aa
few TRBJ1-1 - TRBV2 TGTGCCAGTAAATGGACAGTGGCTGAAGCTTTCTTT CASKWTVAEAFF
- TRBJ2-7 - TRBV6-5 TGTGCCAGCAGTTCAGGGGGGCCGCCGGACGAGCAGTACTTC CASSSGGPPDEQYF
- TRBJ1-1 - TRBV28 TGTGCCAGCAGTTTCAGTCTCTCACAACTGAACACTGAAGCTTTCTTT CASSFSLSQLNTEAFF
few TRBJ1-1 TRBD1 TRBV7-9 TGTGCCAGCAGCCTTCGGGACAGGAGAATGAACACTGAAGCTTTCTTT CASSLRDRRMNTEAFF
once TRBJ2-5 TRBD2 TRBV6-6 TGTGCCAGCAGTTACTCCAAGCGGGGGGGCAGTGAGACCCAGTACTTC CASSYSKRGGSETQYF
- TRBJ2-1 - TRBV27 TGTGCCAGCAGTTTCCGGGACACGATCTACAATGAGCAGTTCTTC CASSFRDTIYNEQFF
- TRBJ2-3 TRBD2 TRBV5-6 TGTGCCAGCAGCTTGTGCACTAGCGGGGGCCGAGATACGCAGTATTTT CASSLCTSGGRDTQYF
- TRBJ2-1 - TRBV19 TGTGCCAGTAGGGAGGGTCAGAGGGGCCTTTCAAATGAGCAGTTCTTC CASREGQRGLSNEQFF
few TRBJ2-7 - TRBV11-2 TGTGCCAGCAGCTTAGATCTGTCCTACGAGCAGTACTTC CASSLDLSYEQYF
- TRBJ1-5 - TRBV7-2 TGTGCCAGCAGCCCCAGGACCGCGGGAGAGGAGGGCAATCAGCCCCAGCATTTT CASSPRTAGEEGNQPQHF
- TRBJ1-3 TRBD1 TRBV25-1 TGTGCCAGCAGTGCCCGGACAGGGGACTCTGGAAACACCATATATTTT CASSARTGDSGNTIYF
- TRBJ2-3 - TRBV27 TGTGCCAGCAGTAGGGGCCCCGCGCCCCGGGATACGCAGTATTTT CASSRGPAPRDTQYF
- TRBJ2-7 TRBD1 TRBV15 TGTGCCACCAGCGGCCGGGACAGGTTCAGCTCCTACGAGCAGTACTTC CATSGRDRFSSYEQYF
- TRBJ1-4 - TRBV19 TGTGCCAGTAGTATAGATGATGCGGCAGGGAGGGAAAAACTGTTTTTT CASSIDDAAGREKLFF
- TRBJ1-2 TRBD1 TRBV6-5 TGTGCCAGCAGTTACGGCGGACAGGGCTCTGGCTACACCTTC CASSYGGQGSGYTF
- TRBJ1-1 TRBD1 TRBV6-5 TGTGCCAGCAGTTCGGGACAGGGCTCGAACACTGAAGCTTTCTTT CASSSGQGSNTEAFF
- TRBJ1-1 - TRBV4-3 TGCGCCAGCAGCCAAGATGGCGAACACGGAACAATCATGGGCAAACTGAACACTGAAGCTTTCTTT CASSQDGEHGTIMGKLNTEAFF
- TRBJ1-1 - TRBV27 TGTGCCAGCAGTTTATCCTTCGATATTGGGAGAACGGACACTGAAGCTTTCTTT CASSLSFDIGRTDTEAFF
few TRBJ1-5 - TRBV19 TGTGCCAGTAGTATAGATCTATTCGACACTTATCAGCCCCAGCATTTT CASSIDLFDTYQPQHF
- TRBJ2-2 TRBD2 TRBV4-3 TGCGCCAGCAGCCAAGTTATGATAGCGGGGAACACCGGGGAGCTGTTTTTT CASSQVMIAGNTGELFF
- TRBJ2-1 TRBD1 TRBV7-2 TGTGCCAGCAGCTTAGCGCCGGCCGGGACAGGGGGCTGGAATGAGCAGTTCTTC CASSLAPAGTGGWNEQFF
- TRBJ2-2 TRBD1 TRBV4-2 TGTGCCAGCAGCCAAGATCTTACAGACAGGGTGGAGAACACCGGGGAGCTGTTTTTT CASSQDLTDRVENTGELFF
few TRBJ2-7 - TRBV27 TGTGCCAGCAGTTTATCCCCGACAGACTCCTACGAGCAGTACTTC CASSLSPTDSYEQYF
- TRBJ1-6 - TRBV28 TGTGCCAGCAGTTTCCAGGAGGGAAAATCACCCCTCCACTTT CASSFQEGKSPLHF
- TRBJ2-7 TRBD1 TRBV2 TGTGCCAGCCGAACCGGGACAGGGAGGTACGAGCAGTACTTC CASRTGTGRYEQYF
- TRBJ2-1 TRBD2 TRBV6-1 TGTGCCAGCAGGGGTAACCGGGACTATAGGCAGTTCTTC CASRGNRDYRQFF
- TRBJ2-2 - TRBV7-2 TGTGCCAGCAGCTTAGCGGGGGGTTACCCTACCGGGACAGAGAACACCGGGGAGCTGTTTTTT CASSLAGGYPTGTENTGELFF
- TRBJ1-3 TRBD1 TRBV18 TGTGCCAGCTCACCACTCCCCAAGGGGACAGGGGCCCGTTATTTT CASSPLPKGTGARYF
- TRBJ1-1 - TRBV5-1 TGCGCCAGCAGCTTGGTATACAGCCATCTCTTAATGAACACTGAAGCTTTCTTT CASSLVYSHLLMNTEAFF
- TRBJ1-1 - TRBV28 TGTGCCAGCAGTTCGGGAGACACTGAAGCTTTCTTT CASSSGDTEAFF
- TRBJ1-2 - TRBV4-1 TGCGCCAGCAGCCAAGCTACTTATGGCTACACCTTC CASSQATYGYTF
few TRBJ1-2 - TRBV5-6 TGTGCCAGCAGCTTGGCCGTATATCAACACAGTTCACCTAACTATGGCTACACCTTC CASSLAVYQHSSPNYGYTF
- TRBJ2-1 - TRBV5-1 TGCGCCAGCAGCCCCCCGGGGGGCCACGTCAGTGAGCAGTTCTTC CASSPPGGHVSEQFF
- TRBJ2-5 - TRBV7-2 TGTGCCAGCAGCTCTCACAGTAGAAAAGAGACCCAGTACTTC CASSSHSRKETQYF